This T cell receptor (beta chain) was found in a study of T cells in Graves' hyperthyroidism and ophthalmopathy. Notes on the study in general: The authors' 13 V-J model separated ophthalmopathy from stable hyperthyroidism. Most thyroid clonotypes that were expanded above 0.001 also turned up in blood.

TCR beta CDR3 region amplification was performed from RNA transcripts. In the first-round RT-PCR of the TCR CDR3, the HTBI primer set was used. TCRdb reanalysed the multiplex PCR reads using MiXCR and keeps one entry per CDR3 protein. The table shows around 530,000 distinct CDR3 sequences, with under 20% occurring only once. Trimming took off 4 bases at V and 5 bases at J, with 8 bases between the two ends. The CDR3 loop spans 11 amino acids. Germline CDR1 and CDR2: SQVTM and ANQGSEA. Uncontrolled infection, other autoimmune disease, pregnancy or lactation led to exclusion. This clonotype occurred a few times. The target antigen is unknown.

The rearrangement uses TRBV29-1 and TRBJ2-5; D remains ambiguous. Input material: blood. The sequence was collected from a woman between 18 and 29 years old with Graves' ophthalmopathy. CDR3 sequence (DNA): TGCAGCGTTGGACCCGTGGAGACCCAGTACTTC. The encoded protein is CSVGPVETQYF.